This T cell receptor (beta chain) was documented in a study of blood T cell repertoires in COVID-19. Germline assignment: CDR1 LGHDT and CDR2 YNNKEL (reference sequence). The CDR3 covers 16 residues. Trimming took 4 bases from V and 3 from J, leaving 18 bases between them. Profiling relied on immunoSEQ multiplex PCR, and the TCRdb table lists in-frame clones only, not all of them. This table holds some 250,000 clones, more than 70% found once. The receptor was derived from a man older than 75 with acute or convalescent COVID-19. The V and J genes are TRBV3-1 (or the pseudogene TRBV3-2) and TRBJ1-1; D is ambiguous. The sample consisted of peripheral blood. In DNA, the CDR3 is TGTGCCAGCAGCCCCGGGTCCCTATTTATGGACACTGAAGCTTTCTTT. Translated: CASSPGSLFMDTEAFF.